The 9 T cell receptor beta chains reported below all come from one sample, sequenced in a study of control samples from healthy donors and cancer patients. TCRdb's table, derived via immunoSEQ multiplex PCR, lists solely in-frame clones and lacks some. The table has some 150,000 clones, more than 85% seen once. Sequencing used blood. Every receptor here comes from a man aged 30 to 45 in good health.

In nucleotides, the CDR3 is TGCAGTGCCCCTGATTCCTTTCCAGATACGCAGTATTTT. Its translation: CSAPDSFPDTQYF. The genes are TRBV29-1 and TRBJ2-3, with unresolved D. CDR3 length equals 13 residues. Germline V lookup: CDR1 SQVTM, CDR2 ANQGSEA.

The V call is TRBV6-1, the J call TRBJ2-4, with D tentatively TRBD1 (6 bases). The germline CDR1 and CDR2 sequences are MNHNS and SASEGT. This CDR3 has 14 amino acids. V lost 2 bases and J lost 2, with 7 bases in between. The CDR3 loop reads CASSEWGPKNIQYF. CDR3 nucleotide sequence: TGTGCCAGCAGTGAATGGGGGCCCAAAAACATTCAGTACTTC.

The chain carries TRBV5-6 and TRBJ2-7; TRBD1 matches at 8 bases. This CDR3 region has 18 residues. V gave up 2 bases and J gave up 2 bases; unmatched junction bases: 15. Germline lookup yields CDR1 SGHDT and CDR2 YYEEEE. DNA for the CDR3: TGTGCCAGCAGCTTACTACCCCCCCTCACAGGGGGGCCCTACGAGCAGTACTTC. Protein: CASSLLPPLTGGPYEQYF. Complete variable domain (other parts from reference TRBV5-6 and TRBJ2-7): DAGVTQSPTHLIKTRGQQVTLRCSPKSGHDTVSWYQQALGQGPQFIFQYYEEEERQRGNFPDRFSGHQFPNYSSELNVNALLLGDSALYLCASSLLPPLTGGPYEQYFGPGTRLTVT.

The chain joins TRBV28 to TRBJ1-6, with no clear D. V shed 3 bases and J shed 16 bases, with 10 bases lying between them. Germline V gives CDR1 MDHEN, CDR2 SYDVKM. There are 11 residues in the CDR3. CDR3 DNA: TGTGCCAGCAGTTTGGGAGGTAGGCTCCACTTT. This translates into CASSLGGRLHF.

The chain carries TRBV3-1 (or the pseudogene TRBV3-2) and TRBJ2-3; D might be TRBD1 (5 bases). Germline V CDR1 and CDR2: LGHDT, YNNKEL (reference sequence). V was trimmed by 4 bases and J by 0 bases, leaving 11 bases between them. The CDR3 runs 15 residues. The CDR3 region is CASSPWTTSTDTQYF. CDR3 nucleotides: TGTGCCAGCAGCCCATGGACAACTAGCACAGATACGCAGTATTTT.

The chain is built from TRBV24-1 and TRBJ1-2, with 12 bases that match TRBD1. In germline, CDR1 is KGHDR, CDR2 SFDVKD. The trim removed 4 bases at V and 4 bases at J, leaving 6 bases unmatched. This CDR3 has 16 amino acids. This CDR3 reads CATSEPGTGGSYGYTF. CDR3 DNA sequence: TGTGCCACCAGTGAACCCGGGACAGGGGGCTCCTATGGCTACACCTTC.

The chain employs TRBV5-6 and TRBJ1-3; TRBD1 agrees at 7 bases. V trimming: 4 bases; J trimming: 3 bases; junction bases outside the gene matches: 7. Germline V lookup: CDR1 SGHDT, CDR2 YYEEEE. This CDR3 has 15 amino acids. CDR3 nucleotides: TGTGCCAGCAGCCGAAGGACAGGAGTTGGAAACACCATATATTTT. Encoded protein: CASSRRTGVGNTIYF.

The rearrangement joins TRBV25-1 to TRBJ2-3, with a tentative D call TRBD1 (6 bases). Germline V lookup: CDR1 MGHDK, CDR2 SYGVNS. This CDR3 region has 16 residues. V dropped 1 base and J dropped 7 bases, with 18 bases sitting between them. The CDR3 sequence is CASSELEWGPRYTQYF. DNA of the CDR3: TGTGCCAGCAGTGAATTGGAATGGGGGCCCCGTTATACGCAGTATTTT.

This chain uses TRBV5-1 with TRBJ2-7; no firm D call. This CDR3 contains 14 residues. V lost 4 bases to trimming and J lost 1 base, with 12 bases between them. Per the germline V gene, CDR1 is SGHRS and CDR2 is YFSETQ. This CDR3 is CASSPPMASYEQYF. DNA for the CDR3: TGCGCCAGCAGCCCACCCATGGCGTCCTACGAGCAGTACTTC.